The subject of this entry is one T cell receptor beta chain. Its antigen is not identified. This sample stems from a study of T-cell reconstitution after alpha-beta-depleted transplantation in children. Findings and caveats of the study: T cells produced anew were the main source of T-cell counts and diversity one year after transplant. Approximately two months post-transplant, alpha-beta T cells reportedly originated from several hundred expanded graft clones. For some patients, TCRbeta diversity was high at day 60 because of recipient T cells and thymic progenitors that survived.

CDR3 length: 17 amino acids. Germline CDR1 reads MNHEY; CDR2 reads SMNVEV (reference sequence). Trimming cost V 5 bases and J 3 bases; bases outside gene matches: 10. Unique molecular identifiers featured in how the TCRbeta library was prepared. TCRdb itself ran the PCR reads through MiXCR, one entry per CDR3 protein. This sample has about 980,000 distinct CDR3 sequences, with roughly 29% found just once. This TCR derives from a boy under two years old who had a stem cell transplant for SCID, so the T cells may come from the graft donor. The chain employs TRBV27 and TRBJ2-3; 11 bases agree with TRBD1. The sequenced sample was PBMCs, mostly from graft donor cells, obtained 360 days after TCRalphabeta/CD19-depleted stem cell transplant. CDR3 loop: CASSPSRTGGGTDTQYF. The CDR3 DNA reads TGTGCCAGCAGTCCCTCGAGGACAGGGGGCGGGACAGATACGCAGTATTTT.